One and the same sample provided the 22 T cell receptor beta chains below, sequenced in a study of naive and memory T cell subsets. Study-wide results and caveats: Naive repertoires, especially CD8, held a few larger clonotypes, possibly memory cells re-expressing CD45RA.

No cognate antigen is known for these TCRs. An equimolar mix of two oligonucleotides served as the beta constant-region primer for TRBC1 and TRBC2. The ligated cDNA underwent four PCR rounds using SP2 and nested alpha and beta constant-region primers. Each CDR3 protein gets one entry after TCRdb re-called the UMI-ligation and nested PCR reads with MiXCR. The sample holds roughly 150,000 distinct CDR3 sequences, 15% to 20% seen once. Source material: naive CD8+ T cells from blood. The receptors here all came from a human donor in good health.

The gene calls are TRBV12-5 and TRBJ2-1, with 9 bases identical to TRBD2. The CDR3 consists of 15 residues. Germline V gene sequence: CDR1 LGHNT, CDR2 FRNRAP. V lost 4 bases, J lost 7 bases, and 8 bases stayed unmatched. As DNA, the CDR3 is TGTGCTAGTGGTTCCCCGAATAGCGGGAGTAATGAGCAGTTCTTC. Encoded protein: CASGSPNSGSNEQFF.

This clonotype showed up just a few times. This sequence joins TRBV20-1 and TRBJ2-7; 12 nucleotides agree with TRBD2. CDR1 is DFQATT and CDR2 is SNEGSKA in the germline V gene (reference sequence). J was trimmed by 2 bases and V by 7 bases; bases with no gene match: 6. CDR3 length: 14 amino acids. CDR3 amino acids: CSVSSSGRAYEQYF. In nucleotides, the CDR3 is TGCAGTGTTTCCTCTAGCGGGAGGGCCTACGAGCAGTACTTC.

J is TRBJ2-7 and V is TRBV2; TRBD2 matches at 7 bases. V trimming: 8 bases; J trimming: 0 bases; junction bases outside the gene matches: 1. The CDR3 covers 12 residues. CDR1 SNHLY and CDR2 FYNNEI come from the germline V gene. The DNA of the CDR3 is TGTGCCAGCGCGGGGGACTCCTACGAGCAGTACTTC. Protein: CASAGDSYEQYF.

This clonotype has just a few counts. The rearrangement links TRBV28 to TRBJ2-3; possibly TRBD1 for D (6 bases). This CDR3 has 15 residues. Germline V CDR1 and CDR2: MDHEN, SYDVKM. Trimming pared 5 bases from V and 0 bases from J, leaving 12 bases between. This chain's CDR3 is CASSSRTASTDTQYF. The CDR3 DNA is TGTGCCAGCAGTAGTCGGACAGCCAGCACAGATACGCAGTATTTT.

There are a few counts of this clonotype. This chain links TRBV4-3 with TRBJ2-7; weak D call: TRBD2 (5 bases). Germline V gene sequence: CDR1 LGHNA, CDR2 YSLEER. V shed 0 bases and J shed 1 base, with 13 bases lying between them. This CDR3 is built from 16 residues. The CDR3 sequence: CASSQDLGSGSYEQYF. In DNA form, the CDR3 reads TGCGCCAGCAGCCAAGATTTGGGATCGGGGTCCTACGAGCAGTACTTC.

The V and J genes are TRBV12-3 or TRBV12-4 and TRBJ2-1, with TRBD2 matching over 14 bases. Trimming cost V 6 bases and J 7 bases; bases outside gene matches: 5. The length of the CDR3 is 15 residues. The CDR3 loop is CASSRGLAGDNEQFF. CDR3 nucleotide sequence: TGTGCCAGCAGCCGGGGACTAGCGGGGGATAATGAGCAGTTCTTC.

The J gene is TRBJ2-5, the V gene TRBV11-2, with 10 positions matching TRBD2. Trimming removed 5 bases from V and 3 bases from J; junction bases left unmatched: 6. The CDR3 runs 15 residues. Per the germline V gene, CDR1 is SGHAT and CDR2 is FQNNGV. The CDR3: CASSHPGLAEETQYF. CDR3 coding DNA: TGTGCCAGCAGCCACCCCGGACTAGCGGAAGAGACCCAGTACTTC.

This clonotype turned up a few times. J is TRBJ2-7 and V is TRBV4-1; 9 bases are a match to TRBD1. V shed 0 bases, J shed 4 bases, and the junction held 4 bases outside the gene matches. Germline loops: CDR1 MGHRA, CDR2 YSYEKL. The CDR3 extends over 15 amino acids. The chain's CDR3 is CASSQDSGTGYEQYF. CDR3 bases: TGCGCCAGCAGCCAAGATTCCGGGACAGGGTACGAGCAGTACTTC.

This clonotype turned up a few times. J is TRBJ2-3 and V is TRBV24-1, with 7 positions matching TRBD2. The V segment lost 3 bases and the J segment 2 bases; nucleotides outside the gene matches: 10. Germline CDR1 reads KGHDR; CDR2 reads SFDVKD. The CDR3 spans 17 residues. The CDR3 bases are TGTGCCACCAGTGATCATCGAGCGGGGCTCAACACAGATACGCAGTATTTT. Translated, it gives CATSDHRAGLNTDTQYF.

In this sample, this clonotype turned up a few times. The CDR3 coding sequence is TGTGCCAGCAGCCACCCCGGGACAGAGTACGAGCAGTACTTC. Protein sequence: CASSHPGTEYEQYF. The gene calls are TRBV16 and TRBJ2-7, with 7 bases lining up with TRBD1. Germline V gene data show CDR1 as KGHSY and CDR2 as FQNENV. The CDR3 is 14 residues long. J was trimmed by 4 bases and V by 3 bases; bases with no gene match: 6.

The rearrangement joins TRBV20-1 to TRBJ1-2; 7 bases are a match to TRBD1. From germline, CDR1 is DFQATT and CDR2 SNEGSKA (reference sequence). The CDR3 sequence is 13 residues long. V shed 3 bases and J 5 bases; nucleotides not matched to a gene: 6. The CDR3 protein is CSASKTGQYGYTF. The CDR3 DNA reads TGCAGTGCTAGTAAGACAGGGCAGTATGGCTACACCTTC.

This rearrangement joins TRBV12-3 or TRBV12-4 to TRBJ2-3, with TRBD2 matching over 8 bases. This CDR3 has 16 residues. Unmatched junction bases numbered 8, after V lost 4 bases and J lost 2 bases. CDR3 nucleotides: TGTGCCAGCAGTTCCCCGATAGCGGGACCCACAGATACGCAGTATTTT. It translates to CASSSPIAGPTDTQYF.

A few counts support this clonotype. The rearrangement links TRBV11-1 to TRBJ2-1; tentatively, D is TRBD1 (5 bases). The V end was cut by 5 bases, the J end by 8 bases, with 31 bases between. The CDR3 extends over 19 amino acids. Germline CDR1 SGHAT, CDR2 FQDESV (reference sequence). For the CDR3, the DNA is TGTGCCAGCAGCCTGGCCGATGGGGCCACACCTACATTACTCGATGAGCAGTTCTTC. Protein sequence: CASSLADGATPTLLDEQFF.

This clonotype was picked up many times. This sequence joins TRBV28 and TRBJ2-3; D possibly corresponds to TRBD2 (6 bases). The germline V and J ends were trimmed by 5 bases and 0 bases, with 9 bases remaining between them. This CDR3 is 14 amino acids long. The germline CDR1 and CDR2 sequences are MDHEN and SYDVKM. CDR3 nucleotide sequence: TGTGCCAGCAGTCTGAGCGGGAGCACAGATACGCAGTATTTT. It yields the protein CASSLSGSTDTQYF.

This clonotype was counted between two and nine times. The chain recombines TRBV29-1 with TRBJ2-5, with 7 bases that match TRBD2. The V gene end was trimmed by 7 bases and the J gene end by 9 bases; junction bases not matched to a gene: 20. The CDR3 is made up of 15 amino acids. Germline lookup yields CDR1 SQVTM and CDR2 ANQGSEA. CDR3 protein: CSARGLAGDLKAQYF. In DNA, the CDR3 is TGCAGCGCTCGAGGTCTTGCGGGGGACCTTAAGGCCCAGTACTTC.

This clonotype was recorded a few times. This chain joins TRBV27 and TRBJ2-2, with D unresolved. V was trimmed by 2 bases and J by 6 bases, leaving 19 bases between them. CDR3 length equals 17 residues. Germline V gene lookup returns CDR1 MNHEY and CDR2 SMNVEV (reference sequence). The DNA for the CDR3 is TGTGCCAGCAGTTTAGTAGGGATCGATCCCGTATCCGGGGAGCTGTTTTTT. Translation gives CASSLVGIDPVSGELFF.

The chain links TRBV28 to TRBJ2-1, with 8 nucleotides matching TRBD1. The germline CDR1 and CDR2 sequences are MDHEN and SYDVKM. CDR3 size: 15 residues. V was pared by 3 bases and J by 5 bases, with 6 bases of the junction left unmatched. The chain's CDR3 is CASSFPGGAHNEQFF. In DNA, the CDR3 is TGTGCCAGCAGTTTCCCAGGGGGCGCTCACAATGAGCAGTTCTTC.

The chain links TRBV7-2 to TRBJ2-1; 13 bases are shared with TRBD2. Per germline, CDR1 SGHTA and CDR2 FQGNSA. This CDR3 is 17 amino acids long. J lost 4 bases, V lost 2 bases, and 5 bases had no gene match. DNA for the CDR3: TGTGCCAGCAGCTTAAACCCGGGACTAGCGGGATACAATGAGCAGTTCTTC. Amino acids: CASSLNPGLAGYNEQFF.

The genes are TRBV7-9 and TRBJ1-1; D may be TRBD1 (6 bases). CDR3 length equals 14 residues. V lost 1 base to trimming and J lost 5 bases, with 11 bases between them. CDR1 SEHNR and CDR2 FQNEAQ come from the germline V gene (reference sequence). The CDR3 DNA reads TGTGCCAGCAGCTTAGTGGGGGCCGCTACTGAAGCTTTCTTT. The encoded protein is CASSLVGAATEAFF.

This clonotype was seen more than once but under ten times. V gene TRBV4-3 combines with J gene TRBJ2-5, with D possibly being TRBD1 (6 bases). The CDR3 has 15 residues. Germline V CDR1 and CDR2: LGHNA, YSLEER. Trimming shortened V by 3 bases and J by 4 bases, and 15 bases separated the two germline ends. The CDR3 here is CASSQTQGLGETQYF. The CDR3 DNA sequence: TGCGCCAGCAGCCAGACACAGGGTCTTGGAGAGACCCAGTACTTC.

This clonotype occurred a few times. CDR3: CASSHPIGSNYEQYF. CDR3 sequence (DNA): TGTGCCAGCAGTCATCCGATCGGGAGCAACTACGAGCAGTACTTC. The rearrangement uses TRBV28 and TRBJ2-7; perhaps TRBD2 as D (6 bases). Deletions cut 5 bases from V and 3 bases from J, with 17 bases between. This CDR3 is built from 15 residues. CDR1 is MDHEN, CDR2 SYDVKM, per germline.

The chain has TRBV27 and TRBJ1-2; 8 bases match TRBD1. The CDR3 has 15 residues. Germline CDR1 reads MNHEY; CDR2 reads SMNVEV (reference sequence). V lost 5 bases, J lost 4 bases, and 9 bases stayed unmatched. In nucleotides, the CDR3 is TGTGCCAGCAGTCCAGGGACAGGACTATTCTATGGCTACACCTTC. This encodes CASSPGTGLFYGYTF.